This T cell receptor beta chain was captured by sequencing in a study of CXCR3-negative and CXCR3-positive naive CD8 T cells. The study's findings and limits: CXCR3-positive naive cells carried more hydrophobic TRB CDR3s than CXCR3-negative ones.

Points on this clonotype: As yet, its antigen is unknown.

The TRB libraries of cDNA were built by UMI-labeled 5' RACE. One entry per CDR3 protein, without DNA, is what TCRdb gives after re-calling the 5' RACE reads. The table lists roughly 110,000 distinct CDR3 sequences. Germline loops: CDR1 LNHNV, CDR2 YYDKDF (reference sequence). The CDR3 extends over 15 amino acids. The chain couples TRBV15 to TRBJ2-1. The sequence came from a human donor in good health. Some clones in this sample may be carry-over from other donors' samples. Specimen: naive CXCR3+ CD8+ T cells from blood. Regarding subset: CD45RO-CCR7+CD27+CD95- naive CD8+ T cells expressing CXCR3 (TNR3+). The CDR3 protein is CATSRARELDNEQFF. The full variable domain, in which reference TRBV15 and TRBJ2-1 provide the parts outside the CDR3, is DAMVIQNPRYQVTQFGKPVTLSCSQTLNHNVMYWYQQKSSQAPKLLFHYYDKDFNNEADTPDNFQSRRPNTSFCFLDIRSPGLGDTAMYLCATSRARELDNEQFFGPGTRLTVL.